A selection of T cell receptor beta chains follows, all from one sample in a study of cytomegalovirus exposure and HLA in healthy donors. Repertoires were generated with immunoSEQ multiplex PCR, while TCRdb's copy carries only in-frame clones and drops some. The table records fewer than 250,000 clones, around 81% of them present only once. Input material: PBMCs. The receptor source for this set is a man younger than 35 in good health and CMV-seronegative. The CDR3 runs from the conserved cysteine through the conserved F or W. D genes are given only for firm matches. Clone size appears in some rows only: once, few, many, or a class for an expanded clone.

TRBJ2-3 | - | - | TRBV7-3 | CASSLTARGTDTQYF | TGTGCCAGCAGCTTAACCGCAAGGGGTACAGATACGCAGTATTTT
TRBJ1-5 | once | - | TRBV7-6 | CASSLGESNQPQHF | TGTGCCAGCAGCTTAGGGGAGAGCAATCAGCCCCAGCATTTT
TRBJ2-7 | - | TRBD2 | TRBV5-1 | CASSLDVSSGGYEQYF | TGCGCCAGCAGCTTGGATGTTTCCTCGGGGGGTTACGAGCAGTACTTC
TRBJ2-1 | - | TRBD2 | TRBV7-9 | CASSRGTSGSQAYNEQFF | TGTGCCAGCAGCCGTGGGACTAGCGGGAGCCAAGCCTACAATGAGCAGTTCTTC
TRBJ2-7 | - | - | TRBV28 | CASSLLGSWDEQYF | TGTGCCAGCAGTTTATTGGGCAGCTGGGACGAGCAGTACTTC
TRBJ2-2 | - | - | TRBV29-1 | CSVTGRGAGELFF | TGCAGCGTTACAGGGAGAGGGGCCGGGGAGCTGTTTTTT
TRBJ2-2 | - | TRBD2 | TRBV13 | CASSPPGGRGTGELFF | TGTGCCAGCAGCCCTCCGGGGGGGCGAGGGACCGGGGAGCTGTTTTTT
TRBJ2-7 | - | - | TRBV4-3 | CASSQEYGSYEQYF | TGCGCCAGCAGCCAAGAGTACGGTTCCTACGAGCAGTACTTC
TRBJ2-1 | - | TRBD2 | TRBV9 | CASSEPSGAKSSYNEQFF | TGTGCCAGCAGCGAGCCCAGCGGGGCGAAGAGCTCCTACAATGAGCAGTTCTTC
TRBJ2-1 | - | TRBD1 | TRBV7-2 | CASSPGTGSLEQFF | TGTGCCAGCAGCCCCGGGACAGGGTCCCTTGAGCAGTTCTTC
TRBJ1-1 | - | - | TRBV7-2 | CASSLLPELNTEAFF | TGTGCCAGCAGCTTATTGCCCGAGTTGAACACTGAAGCTTTCTTT
TRBJ1-5 | - | - | TRBV27 | CASSPRHPSQPQHF | TGTGCCAGCAGCCCTAGGCACCCCAGTCAGCCCCAGCATTTT
TRBJ1-2 | - | TRBD1 | TRBV7-6 | CASSPIGQGTNPNYGYTF | TGTGCCAGCAGCCCAATCGGACAGGGGACCAACCCTAACTATGGCTACACCTTC
TRBJ2-5 | - | - | TRBV4-2 | CASSPGEETQYF | TGTGCCAGCAGCCCGGGTGAAGAGACCCAGTACTTC
TRBJ2-3 | - | - | TRBV10-3 | CAIRTSTDTQYF | TGTGCCATTAGAACCTCCACAGATACGCAGTATTTT
TRBJ2-7 | - | - | TRBV9 | CASSVEPDYEQYF | TGTGCCAGCAGCGTAGAGCCCGACTACGAGCAGTACTTC
TRBJ2-7 | - | TRBD2 | TRBV18 | CASSPGGLGYEQYF | TGTGCCAGCTCACCCGGGGGGTTAGGCTACGAGCAGTACTTC
TRBJ1-2 | - | TRBD1 | TRBV6-5 | CASKKQGINYGYTF | TGTGCCAGCAAGAAACAGGGGATTAACTATGGCTACACCTTC
TRBJ2-5 | few | - | TRBV7-2 | CASSLRLVARETQYF | TGTGCCAGCAGCTTACGGTTGGTAGCGCGGGAGACCCAGTACTTC
TRBJ2-2 | - | TRBD1 | TRBV30 | CAWSRNGGTGRTGELFF | TGTGCCTGGAGCCGAAACGGGGGGACAGGGAGAACCGGGGAGCTGTTTTTT
TRBJ2-3 | few | TRBD2 | TRBV6-4 | CASSTHGGATDTQYF | TGTGCCAGCAGTACGCACGGGGGGGCAACAGATACGCAGTATTTT
TRBJ2-7 | few | - | TRBV5-6 | CASSRDFGEQYF | TGTGCCAGCAGCCGGGACTTCGGAGAGCAGTACTTC
TRBJ1-2 | few | - | TRBV18 | CASSPDEAGLFYTF | TGTGCCAGCTCACCGGACGAGGCAGGGTTATTCTACACCTTC
TRBJ1-5 | few | TRBD1 | TRBV27 | CASQTGTGSNQPQHF | TGTGCCAGCCAAACCGGGACAGGGAGCAATCAGCCCCAGCATTTT
TRBJ1-2 | - | - | TRBV27 | CASSFIVGGHYGYTF | TGTGCCAGCAGTTTTATCGTTGGAGGACACTATGGCTACACCTTC
TRBJ1-4 | - | - | TRBV19 | CASRLLYGATNEKLFF | TGTGCCAGTAGACTCCTCTACGGAGCAACTAATGAAAAACTGTTTTTT
TRBJ2-3 | - | - | TRBV27 | CASRGTRLGSTDTQYF | TGTGCCAGCAGGGGAACTAGGCTGGGTAGCACAGATACGCAGTATTTT
TRBJ2-7 | - | TRBD2 | TRBV4-3 | CASSQGLAGAEQYF | TGCGCCAGCAGCCAAGGCCTAGCGGGAGCCGAGCAGTACTTC
TRBJ1-3 | few | - | TRBV4-3 | CASSQEGLSGNTIYF | TGCGCCAGCAGCCAAGAAGGACTCTCTGGAAACACCATATATTTT
TRBJ2-5 | - | TRBD2 | TRBV29-1 | CSSGVASGRTETQYF | TGCAGCTCGGGGGTGGCTAGCGGGAGGACGGAGACCCAGTACTTC
TRBJ1-1 | few | - | TRBV4-3 | CASSQGVMNTEAFF | TGCGCCAGCAGCCAAGGAGTAATGAACACTGAAGCTTTCTTT
TRBJ1-3 | few | - | TRBV7-8 | CASSLVSVPGNTIYF | TGTGCCAGCAGCTTAGTCTCAGTCCCTGGAAACACCATATATTTT
TRBJ2-1 | once | - | TRBV9 | CASSGRLSGHNEQFF | TGTGCCAGCAGCGGGAGGCTTAGCGGACACAATGAGCAGTTCTTC
TRBJ2-7 | - | TRBD1 | TRBV27 | CASLPPGQTYEQYF | TGTGCCAGTCTCCCTCCGGGACAGACCTACGAGCAGTACTTC
TRBJ1-4 | - | - | TRBV4-3 | CASSQAASTLEKLFF | TGCGCCAGCAGCCAAGCCGCCAGTACCCTGGAAAAACTGTTTTTT
TRBJ2-7 | - | - | TRBV6-9 | CASSYRDYEQYF | TGTGCCAGCAGTTATCGGGACTACGAGCAGTACTTC
TRBJ2-6 | - | TRBD1 | TRBV4-1 | CASSLGQALSGANVLTF | TGCGCCAGCAGCCTAGGACAGGCTCTCTCTGGGGCCAACGTCCTGACTTTC
TRBJ2-6 | - | - | TRBV6-4 | CASADGSSGANVLTF | TGTGCCAGCGCCGACGGGAGCTCTGGGGCCAACGTCCTGACTTTC
TRBJ2-7 | - | - | TRBV7-9 | CASSLDGSGLHF | TGTGCCAGCAGCTTAGACGGCAGCGGCCTCCACTTC
TRBJ1-5 | - | - | TRBV28 | CASSPAGTSNQPQHF | TGTGCCAGCAGTCCCGCAGGCACTAGCAATCAGCCCCAGCATTTT
TRBJ1-6 | - | - | TRBV14 | CASSHDSNYNSPLHF | TGTGCCAGCAGCCATGACAGCAACTATAATTCACCCCTCCACTTT
TRBJ1-3 | once | TRBD1 | TRBV6-1 | CASSEARPGQGAGNTIYF | TGTGCCAGCAGTGAAGCTAGACCGGGACAGGGGGCTGGAAACACCATATATTTT
TRBJ2-5 | - | - | TRBV2 | CASSLYRVETQYF | TGTGCCAGCAGTTTGTACAGGGTGGAGACCCAGTACTTC
TRBJ2-1 | - | TRBD2 | TRBV30 | CAWSAQRDREQFF | TGTGCCTGGAGTGCTCAGCGGGATCGGGAGCAGTTCTTC
TRBJ2-2 | few | - | TRBV4-1 | CASSQDLPGAGGELFF | TGCGCCAGCAGCCAAGATCTACCGGGAGCGGGCGGGGAGCTGTTTTTT
TRBJ1-1 | - | - | TRBV18 | CASSPLQGENTEAFF | TGTGCCAGCTCACCATTACAGGGCGAAAACACTGAAGCTTTCTTT
TRBJ2-1 | - | - | TRBV28 | CASIGALSSYNEQFF | TGTGCCAGCATAGGGGCGCTAAGCTCCTACAATGAGCAGTTCTTC
TRBJ2-7 | few | TRBD1 | TRBV15 | CATSRSRQGYYEQYF | TGTGCCACCAGCAGGAGCAGACAGGGTTATTACGAGCAGTACTTC
TRBJ2-1 | - | TRBD1 | TRBV4-1 | CASSQEKSGTGGSQFF | TGCGCCAGCAGCCAAGAAAAGTCTGGGACAGGAGGATCGCAGTTCTTC
TRBJ2-7 | - | TRBD2 | TRBV6-6 | CASSYLAGASYEQYF | TGTGCCAGCAGTTACCTCGCGGGAGCTTCATACGAGCAGTACTTC
TRBJ2-2 | - | - | TRBV5-8 | CASQGSGELFF | TGTGCCAGCCAGGGGTCCGGGGAGCTGTTTTTT
TRBJ2-1 | - | - | TRBV4-1 | CASSQDLERNPSYNEQFF | TGCGCCAGCAGCCAAGATCTGGAGCGGAACCCCTCCTACAATGAGCAGTTCTTC
TRBJ1-1 | - | - | TRBV29-1 | CSVDNREGAEAFF | TGCAGCGTTGACAACAGGGAGGGGGCTGAAGCTTTCTTT